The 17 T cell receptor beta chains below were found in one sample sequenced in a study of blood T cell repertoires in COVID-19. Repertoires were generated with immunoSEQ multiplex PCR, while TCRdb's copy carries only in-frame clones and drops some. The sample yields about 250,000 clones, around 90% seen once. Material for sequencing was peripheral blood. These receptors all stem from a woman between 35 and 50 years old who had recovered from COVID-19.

The CDR3 DNA is TGCAGTGCTAGTGCTCGGTTGGTGGAGACCCAGTACTTC. Its translation is CSASARLVETQYF. V gene TRBV20-1 combines with J gene TRBJ2-5; D unclear. Germline CDR1 reads DFQATT; CDR2 reads SNEGSKA (reference sequence). Deletions cut 3 bases from V and 5 bases from J, with 13 bases between. The CDR3 has 13 residues.

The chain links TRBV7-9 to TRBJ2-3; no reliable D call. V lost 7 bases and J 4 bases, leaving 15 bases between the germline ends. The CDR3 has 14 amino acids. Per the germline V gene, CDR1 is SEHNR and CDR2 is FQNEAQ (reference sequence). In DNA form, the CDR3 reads TGTGCCAGCACCACTTTAATCGTCCCAGATACGCAGTATTTT. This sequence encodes CASTTLIVPDTQYF.

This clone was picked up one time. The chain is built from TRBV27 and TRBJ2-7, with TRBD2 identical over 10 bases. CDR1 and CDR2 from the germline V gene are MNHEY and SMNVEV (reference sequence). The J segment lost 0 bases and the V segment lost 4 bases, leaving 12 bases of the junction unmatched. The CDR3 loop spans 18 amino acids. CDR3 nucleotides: TGTGCCAGCAGTTACCCTGGGCTAGCGGGAGCGAGCTCCTACGAGCAGTACTTC. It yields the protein CASSYPGLAGASSYEQYF.

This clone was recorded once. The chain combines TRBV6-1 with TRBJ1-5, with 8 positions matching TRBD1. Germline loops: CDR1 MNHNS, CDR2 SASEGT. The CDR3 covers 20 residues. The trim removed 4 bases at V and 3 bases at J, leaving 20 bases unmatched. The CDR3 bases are TGTGCCAGCAGTGCCCCTCTCCATGGTGTCAGGACAGGGCTCAATCAGCCCCAGCATTTT. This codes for CASSAPLHGVRTGLNQPQHF.

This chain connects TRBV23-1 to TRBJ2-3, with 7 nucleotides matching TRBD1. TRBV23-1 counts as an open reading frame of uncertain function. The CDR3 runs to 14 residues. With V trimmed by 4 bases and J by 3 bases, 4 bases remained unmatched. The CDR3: CASSPDRRTDTQYF. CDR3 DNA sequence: TGCGCCAGCAGTCCGGACAGGCGGACAGATACGCAGTATTTT.

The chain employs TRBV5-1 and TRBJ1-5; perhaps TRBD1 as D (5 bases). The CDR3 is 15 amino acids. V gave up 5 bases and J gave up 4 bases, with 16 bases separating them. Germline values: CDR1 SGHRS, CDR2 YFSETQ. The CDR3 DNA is TGCGCCAGCAGAGCAGGGCCTCTGGGGAATCAGCCCCAGCATTTT. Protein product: CASRAGPLGNQPQHF. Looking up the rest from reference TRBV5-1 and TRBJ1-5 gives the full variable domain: KAGVTQTPRYLIKTRGQQVTLSCSPISGHRSVSWYQQTPGQGLQFLFEYFSETQRNKGNFPGRFSGRQFSNSRSEMNVSTLELGDSALYLCASRAGPLGNQPQHFGDGTRLSIL.

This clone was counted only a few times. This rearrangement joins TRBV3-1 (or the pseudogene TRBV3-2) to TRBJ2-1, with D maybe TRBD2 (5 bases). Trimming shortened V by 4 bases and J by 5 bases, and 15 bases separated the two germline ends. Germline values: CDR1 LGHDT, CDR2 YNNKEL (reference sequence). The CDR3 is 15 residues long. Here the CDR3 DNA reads TGTGCCAGCAGCCCCGATACGGGAAGACACAATGAGCAGTTCTTC. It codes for CASSPDTGRHNEQFF.

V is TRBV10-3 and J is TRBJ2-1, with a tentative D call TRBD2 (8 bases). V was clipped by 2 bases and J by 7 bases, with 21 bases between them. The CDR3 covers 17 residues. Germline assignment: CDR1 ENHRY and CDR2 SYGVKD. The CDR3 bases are TGTGCCATCAGTGAGCCGACAGGGACTAGGTTTAAGAATGAGCAGTTCTTC. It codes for CAISEPTGTRFKNEQFF.

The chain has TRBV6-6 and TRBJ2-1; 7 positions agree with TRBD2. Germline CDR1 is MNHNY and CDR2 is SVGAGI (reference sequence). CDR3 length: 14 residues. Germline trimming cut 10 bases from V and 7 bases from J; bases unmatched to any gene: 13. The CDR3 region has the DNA TGTGCCACGCAATCGGGCGGGAGTGGTAATGAGCAGTTCTTC. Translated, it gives CATQSGGSGNEQFF.

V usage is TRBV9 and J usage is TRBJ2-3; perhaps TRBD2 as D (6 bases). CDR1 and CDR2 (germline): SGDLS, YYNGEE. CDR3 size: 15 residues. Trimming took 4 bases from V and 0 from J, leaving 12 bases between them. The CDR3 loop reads CASSPGLMSTDTQYF. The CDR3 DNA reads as TGTGCCAGCAGCCCGGGACTGATGAGCACAGATACGCAGTATTTT.

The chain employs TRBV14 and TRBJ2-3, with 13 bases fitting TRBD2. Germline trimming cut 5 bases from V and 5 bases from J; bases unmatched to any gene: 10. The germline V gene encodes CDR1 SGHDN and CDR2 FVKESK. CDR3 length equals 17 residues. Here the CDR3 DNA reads TGTGCCAGCAGCTCAATAGGACTAGCGGGAGTTGGAGATACGCAGTATTTT. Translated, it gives CASSSIGLAGVGDTQYF.

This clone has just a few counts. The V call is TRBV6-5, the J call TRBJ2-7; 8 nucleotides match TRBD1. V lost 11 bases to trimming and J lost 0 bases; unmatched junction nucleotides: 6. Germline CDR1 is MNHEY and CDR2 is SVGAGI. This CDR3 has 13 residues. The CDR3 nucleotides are TGTGCCGGCCGACAGGGGATCTCCTACGAGCAGTACTTC. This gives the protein CAGRQGISYEQYF.

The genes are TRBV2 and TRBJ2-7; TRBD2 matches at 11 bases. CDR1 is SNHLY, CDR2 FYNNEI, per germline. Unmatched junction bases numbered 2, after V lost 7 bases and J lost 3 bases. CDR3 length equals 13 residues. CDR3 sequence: CASKLAGVYEQYF. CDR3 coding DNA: TGTGCCAGCAAACTAGCGGGAGTCTACGAGCAGTACTTC.

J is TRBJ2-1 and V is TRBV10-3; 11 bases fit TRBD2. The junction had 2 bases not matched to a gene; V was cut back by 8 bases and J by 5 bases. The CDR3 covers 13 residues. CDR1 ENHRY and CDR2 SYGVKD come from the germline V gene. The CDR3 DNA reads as TGTGCCATCGGGACTAGCGGTAACAATGAGCAGTTCTTC. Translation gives CAIGTSGNNEQFF.

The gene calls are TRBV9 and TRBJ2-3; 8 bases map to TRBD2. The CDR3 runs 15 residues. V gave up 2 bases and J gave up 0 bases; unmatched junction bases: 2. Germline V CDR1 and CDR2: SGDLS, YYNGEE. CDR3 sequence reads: CASSVSGISTDTQYF. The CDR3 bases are TGTGCCAGCAGCGTTAGCGGGATTAGCACAGATACGCAGTATTTT.

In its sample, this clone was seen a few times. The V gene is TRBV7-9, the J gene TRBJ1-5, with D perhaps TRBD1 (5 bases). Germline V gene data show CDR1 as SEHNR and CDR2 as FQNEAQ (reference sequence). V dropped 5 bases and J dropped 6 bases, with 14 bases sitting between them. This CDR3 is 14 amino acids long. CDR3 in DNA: TGTGCCAGCAGCCCCCAGGGTGGGGCTCAGCCCCAGCATTTT. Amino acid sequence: CASSPQGGAQPQHF.

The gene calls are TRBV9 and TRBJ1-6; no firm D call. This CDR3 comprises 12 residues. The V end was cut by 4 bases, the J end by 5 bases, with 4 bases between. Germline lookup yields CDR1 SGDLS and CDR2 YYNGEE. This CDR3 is CASSPDNSPLHF. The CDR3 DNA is TGTGCCAGCAGCCCAGATAATTCACCCCTCCACTTT.